A selection of T cell receptor beta chains follows, all from one sample in a study of blood T cell repertoires in COVID-19. Generated by immunoSEQ multiplex PCR, the TCRdb table keeps only in-frame clones and is missing some. This table holds approximately 240,000 clones, roughly nine tenths found once. Sequences were obtained from PBMCs or T cells enriched from blood (not recorded which). The receptors originated from a woman between 45 and 60 years old in a cohort exposed to, infected with or recovered from COVID-19 (not recorded which). CDR3s include the opening cysteine and the closing phenylalanine or tryptophan. The D gene is left open where the match is weak. Rows give clone size only sometimes, using once, few, many, or a class for an expanded clone.

v_call	clone_size	j_call	d_call	cdr3_nt	cdr3_aa
TRBV7-9	NA	TRBJ2-7	TRBD1	TGTGCCAGCAGTTTCGGACAGGGGAACTACGAGCAGTACTTC	CASSFGQGNYEQYF
TRBV9	NA	TRBJ2-5	TRBD2	TGTGCCAGCAGCGTAGCAGGACTAGCGGGGGGACCCGGGGAGACCCAGTACTTC	CASSVAGLAGGPGETQYF
TRBV19	once	TRBJ1-5	NA	TGTGCCAGTAGTATCCGGGTAGGGACTTATAGCAATCAGCCCCAGCATTTT	CASSIRVGTYSNQPQHF
TRBV5-5	NA	TRBJ2-5	NA	TGTGCCAGCAGCTTGGGTCCACAAGAGACCCAGTACTTC	CASSLGPQETQYF
TRBV28	NA	TRBJ2-5	NA	TGTGCCAGCAGTGCCCAGGGGGGTTTTGGGGAGACCCAGTACTTC	CASSAQGGFGETQYF
TRBV6-6	NA	TRBJ1-2	TRBD1	TGTGCCAGCAGTTACACAGTCACTACAGGGGCCTTCACCTTC	CASSYTVTTGAFTF
TRBV5-1	NA	TRBJ2-7	NA	TGCGCCAGCAGCTTGGACAGGTACGAGCAGTACTTC	CASSLDRYEQYF
TRBV9	NA	TRBJ2-3	TRBD2	TGTGCCAGCAGCGTATCCTCTGGGACTAGCGGGGTGGATACGCAGTATTTT	CASSVSSGTSGVDTQYF
TRBV7-9	NA	TRBJ1-6	TRBD1	TGTGCCAGCATTAATCAGGGGGAATCACCCCTCCACTTT	CASINQGESPLHF
TRBV21-1	NA	TRBJ2-7	NA	TGTGCCAGCATTGGGCCGTCCGAGCAGTACTTC	CASIGPSEQYF
TRBV29-1	NA	TRBJ2-1	NA	TGCAGCGTTTACACAGCAACCCGCCGGACTAATGAGCAGTTCTTC	CSVYTATRRTNEQFF
TRBV5-8	once	TRBJ2-3	TRBD1	TGTGCCAGCAGCTTGTTTACAGGGGCGGATACGCAGTATTTT	CASSLFTGADTQYF
TRBV4-2	NA	TRBJ2-1	TRBD2	TGTGCCAGCAGCCAAGGCCCCCTAGCGGGGGGTTACAATGAGCAGTTCTTC	CASSQGPLAGGYNEQFF
TRBV6-5	NA	TRBJ1-2	NA	TGTGCCAGCAGTATTGGGGGGAGCTACACCTTC	CASSIGGSYTF
TRBV6-5	once	TRBJ2-3	NA	TGTGCCATACTCCGCCGGGGGACAGATACGCAGTATTTT	CAILRRGTDTQYF
TRBV27	NA	TRBJ1-5	NA	TGTGCCAGCAGTATGGACAGAGGGGTGCAGCCCCAGCATTTT	CASSMDRGVQPQHF
TRBV5-1	few	TRBJ1-4	TRBD1	TGCGCCAGCAGCCGGACAGGGCCCTCTTCAACTAATGAAAAACTGTTTTTT	CASSRTGPSSTNEKLFF
TRBV28	NA	TRBJ1-2	NA	TGTGCCAGCAGTTTGCAACACGGAGGCAGCTATGGCTACACCTTC	CASSLQHGGSYGYTF
TRBV24-1	NA	TRBJ2-2	TRBD1	TGTGCCACCAGTGAGACCGGGACAGGGTTGACCACCGGGGAGCTGTTTTTT	CATSETGTGLTTGELFF
TRBV6-4	NA	TRBJ1-1	NA	TGTGCCAGCAGTGAAACGCGGAACACTGAAGCTTTCTTT	CASSETRNTEAFF
TRBV5-1	NA	TRBJ1-1	TRBD1	TGCGCCAGCAGCCCCAGACAGGGCACTGAAGCTTTCTTT	CASSPRQGTEAFF
TRBV4-2	NA	TRBJ1-1	NA	TGTGCCAGCAGCCAAGAGGGGGGGGGTGCGGGCACTGAAGCTTTCTTT	CASSQEGGGAGTEAFF
TRBV10-3	NA	TRBJ2-2	TRBD1	TGTGCCATCAGCGGGGACAGGGCGGAAGACACCGGGGAGCTGTTTTTT	CAISGDRAEDTGELFF
TRBV11-2	NA	TRBJ1-1	NA	TGTGCCAGCAGCTTAGATCTCGGGTCTTTCTTT	CASSLDLGSFF
TRBV6-5	NA	TRBJ2-1	TRBD1	TGTGCCAGCAGTTCAAGACAGGGGGAAGGGAATGAGCAGTTCTTC	CASSSRQGEGNEQFF
TRBV24-1	NA	TRBJ1-4	NA	TGTGCCACCAGGGCGGGGGCGATGGGTGAAAAACTGTTTTTT	CATRAGAMGEKLFF
TRBV5-5	NA	TRBJ1-6	NA	TGTGCCAGCAGCTTGGGTCCAGGTTCGAAGTCACCCCTCCACTTT	CASSLGPGSKSPLHF
TRBV11-2	NA	TRBJ2-7	TRBD2	TGTGCCAGCAGCTTTTCTAGCGGGGGCTACGAGCAGTACTTC	CASSFSSGGYEQYF
TRBV2	NA	TRBJ2-3	TRBD1	TGTGCCAGGGGCGACAGGGCTAGCACAGATACGCAGTATTTT	CARGDRASTDTQYF
TRBV7-2	NA	TRBJ1-5	NA	TGTGCCAGCAGCCCGAGACGGGATCAGCCCCAGCATTTT	CASSPRRDQPQHF
TRBV9	NA	TRBJ2-7	NA	TGTGCCAGCAGCCGAGGCTCCCGCGGGACGGACACCTACGAGCAGTACTTC	CASSRGSRGTDTYEQYF
TRBV7-3	NA	TRBJ1-3	TRBD1	TGTGCCAGCAGCTTATACCCTAGGGACAGGGGGCATGAAAACACCATATATTTT	CASSLYPRDRGHENTIYF
TRBV20-1	NA	TRBJ2-2	NA	TGCAGTGCTAGTCGTTCTGACACCGGGGAGCTGTTTTTT	CSASRSDTGELFF
TRBV28	NA	TRBJ1-5	NA	TGTGCCAGCAGAGAGAGCTCAGGGTTTAGCAATCAGCCCCAGCATTTT	CASRESSGFSNQPQHF
TRBV24-1	NA	TRBJ1-5	TRBD1	TGTGCCACCAGTGAGCCGGACAGGGGCGACCGGGGGAGCAATCAGCCCCAGCATTTT	CATSEPDRGDRGSNQPQHF
TRBV7-2	NA	TRBJ2-7	TRBD2	TGTGCCAGCAGCAGCCGGGGGGGACTCGGATATGGGTACGAGCAGTACTTC	CASSSRGGLGYGYEQYF
TRBV18	NA	TRBJ2-2	TRBD1	TGTGCCAGCTCACCACTTGAGATGAGGGGGCGCTACACCGGGGAGCTGTTTTTT	CASSPLEMRGRYTGELFF
TRBV7-2	NA	TRBJ1-6	NA	TGTGCCAGCAGCCCCAGGGACATTATTATTTCACCCCTCCACTTT	CASSPRDIIISPLHF
TRBV18	few	TRBJ2-1	TRBD2	TGTGCCAGCTCACCTGGCGGGGGGAACAATGAGCAGTTCTTC	CASSPGGGNNEQFF
TRBV9	NA	TRBJ2-2	TRBD2	TGTGCCAGCAGCGTAGGCGGGGGGGCCCCCGGGGAGCTGTTTTTT	CASSVGGGAPGELFF
TRBV2	NA	TRBJ2-5	NA	TGTGCCAGCAGTGCGAATGGCCGAGAGACCCAGTACTTC	CASSANGRETQYF
TRBV5-4	NA	TRBJ2-7	TRBD1	TGTGCCAGCAGCTTGGGGCGGGACAGGGGGATGAACGAGCAGTACTTC	CASSLGRDRGMNEQYF
TRBV4-3	NA	TRBJ1-1	NA	TGCGCCAGCAGCCACTCGGGGGAGCGGGGTGCTGAAGCTTTCTTT	CASSHSGERGAEAFF
TRBV7-2	NA	TRBJ2-1	TRBD2	TGTGCCAGCAGCTACAGGACTAGCGGGGGTGATGAGCAGTTCTTC	CASSYRTSGGDEQFF
TRBV11-3	NA	TRBJ2-2	NA	TGTGCCAGCAGCGACAGGTCGACGAACACCGGGGAGCTGTTTTTT	CASSDRSTNTGELFF
TRBV5-1	NA	TRBJ1-2	NA	TGCGCCAGCAGCTATACTGCCGGCACAGGGCCTCTTAGCTATGGCTACACCTTC	CASSYTAGTGPLSYGYTF
TRBV6-5	NA	TRBJ2-1	TRBD2	TGTGCCAGCAGGGTGACTAGCGGAACCTACAATGAGCAGTTCTTC	CASRVTSGTYNEQFF
TRBV6-5	NA	TRBJ2-7	TRBD2	TGTGCCAGCAGTTACGGGGGGGAGTCCTACGAGCAGTACTTC	CASSYGGESYEQYF
TRBV28	NA	TRBJ1-2	NA	TGTGCCAGCAGCCCAGCGGACTATGGCTACACCTTC	CASSPADYGYTF
TRBV9	once	TRBJ2-3	TRBD2	TGTGCCAGCAGCGTAGGTCGGAACGGGGGGACCACAGATACGCAGTATTTT	CASSVGRNGGTTDTQYF
TRBV30	NA	TRBJ2-3	NA	TGTGCCTGGAGCGACAGAGCGTTTGGGGATACGCAGTATTTT	CAWSDRAFGDTQYF
TRBV4-2	NA	TRBJ1-2	TRBD1	TGTGCCAGCAGCCGACAGGGGGCCAGCTTGAACTATGGCTACACCTTC	CASSRQGASLNYGYTF
TRBV7-3	NA	TRBJ2-3	TRBD1	TGTGCCAGCAGCCCGGGGACAGGGGGCGCTTATACGCAGTATTTT	CASSPGTGGAYTQYF
TRBV28	NA	TRBJ2-5	TRBD2	TGTGCCAGTCAAGAACTAGCGGGGTACCAAGAGACCCAGTACTTC	CASQELAGYQETQYF
TRBV13	NA	TRBJ2-7	NA	TGTGCCAGCAGCCGTAATCCAGGGAACTACGAGCAGTACTTC	CASSRNPGNYEQYF
TRBV7-2	NA	TRBJ1-4	NA	TGTGCCAGCAGCTTATTCCCAGGGAAAACTAATGAAAAACTGTTTTTT	CASSLFPGKTNEKLFF
TRBV5-1	NA	TRBJ1-2	TRBD1	TGCGCCAGCAGCTCCTCAACGGGGACGGGGGACAGGGCTCGATATGGCTACACCTTC	CASSSSTGTGDRARYGYTF
TRBV4-3	NA	TRBJ1-5	NA	TGCGCCAGCAGCCCAAGTGTAGAGGTTGGCAATCAGCCCCAGCATTTT	CASSPSVEVGNQPQHF
TRBV4-1	NA	TRBJ2-3	TRBD2	TGCGCCAGCAGCCAGCCGGGACTAGCCGTGACAGATACGCAGTATTTT	CASSQPGLAVTDTQYF
TRBV15	NA	TRBJ2-7	TRBD2	TGTGCCACCAGGAGGACTAGCGACTACGAGCAGTACTTC	CATRRTSDYEQYF